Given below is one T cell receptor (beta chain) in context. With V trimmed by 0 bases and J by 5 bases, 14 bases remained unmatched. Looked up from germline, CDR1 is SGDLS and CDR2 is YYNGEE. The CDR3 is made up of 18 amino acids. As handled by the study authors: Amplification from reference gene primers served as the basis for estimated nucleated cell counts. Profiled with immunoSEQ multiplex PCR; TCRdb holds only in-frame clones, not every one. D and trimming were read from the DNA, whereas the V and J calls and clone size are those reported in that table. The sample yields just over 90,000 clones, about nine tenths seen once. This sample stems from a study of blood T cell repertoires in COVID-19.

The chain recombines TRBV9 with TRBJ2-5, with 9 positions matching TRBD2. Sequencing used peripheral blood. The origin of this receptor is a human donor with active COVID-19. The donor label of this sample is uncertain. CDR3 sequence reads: CASSVDFLAGGPRETQYF. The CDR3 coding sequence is TGTGCCAGCAGCGTAGACTTCTTGGCGGGGGGGCCCCGGGAGACCCAGTACTTC.